Given below is one TCR beta chain in context. Some clones are missing from TCRdb's copy, which holds only in-frame ones; the method was immunoSEQ multiplex PCR. The sample records roughly 180,000 clones, 85% to 90% being singletons. The data were taken from a study of blood T cell repertoires in COVID-19. For the study at large: PBMCs, B-cell-depleted T cells, or T cells were the source of the cDNA or gDNA that made up the material.

This CDR3 region has 15 residues. Germline V gives CDR1 MNHEY, CDR2 SVGEGT. Between the trimmed V and J ends, which lost 2 bases and 4 bases, there was a span of 14 bases. The V gene is TRBV6-2 or TRBV6-3, the J gene TRBJ1-1; D possibly corresponds to TRBD1 (6 bases). The specimen was peripheral blood. This TCR came from a woman aged 55-75 years with acute or convalescent COVID-19. CDR3 region: CASSYGTLVGTEAFF. As DNA, the CDR3 is TGTGCCAGCAGTTACGGGACACTTGTAGGCACTGAAGCTTTCTTT.